Listed below are T cell receptor beta chains from one sample, sequenced in a study of shared clonotypes between healthy human individuals. TCRdb's copy holds only in-frame clones and misses some; the assay was immunoSEQ multiplex PCR. The sample includes under 2.5 million clones, 85% to 95% of them seen just once. The material sequenced was naive CD4+ T cells from PBMCs. The receptors were sampled from a man between 18 and 35 years old in good health. Some clones in this sample may be carry-over from other donors' samples. CDR3s include the opening cysteine and the closing phenylalanine or tryptophan. A D gene is named only where the DNA matches it firmly. Size tells how often a clone was seen (once, few, many) or the class of an expanded clone, and some rows leave it out.

J	V	size	D	CDR3	DNA
TRBJ2-7	TRBV2	NA	NA	CASSEARVRTDF	TGTGCCAGCAGTGAAGCGCGGGTCAGGACGGACTTC
TRBJ1-1	TRBV10-1	NA	NA	CASSSPTGNTEAFF	TGCGCCAGCAGTTCCCCCACGGGAAACACTGAAGCTTTCTTT
TRBJ1-1	TRBV27	NA	NA	CASSLSGAEAITEAFF	TGTGCCAGCAGTTTATCTGGTGCAGAAGCGATCACTGAAGCTTTCTTT
TRBJ1-6	TRBV6-1	NA	TRBD1	CASGRGNNSPLHF	TGTGCCAGCGGCAGGGGGAATAATTCACCCCTCCACTTT
TRBJ1-4	TRBV9	NA	TRBD1	CASTRDRVSSTNEKLFF	TGTGCCAGCACGAGGGACAGGGTTTCTTCAACTAATGAAAAACTGTTTTTT
TRBJ2-5	TRBV7-6	NA	NA	CASSYGRGKTQYF	TGTGCCAGCAGTTATGGGAGAGGGAAGACCCAGTACTTC
TRBJ1-2	TRBV27	NA	NA	CASPLQQTQGPRGYTF	TGTGCCAGCCCCTTACAGCAAACCCAGGGGCCCCGTGGCTACACCTTC
TRBJ2-7	TRBV7-9	NA	NA	CASSLALGGSKYEQYF	TGTGCCAGCAGCTTAGCGCTAGGAGGGAGTAAATACGAGCAGTACTTC
TRBJ2-1	TRBV14	NA	TRBD2	CASSRGLFTDEQFF	TGTGCCAGCAGCCGGGGACTATTTACCGATGAGCAGTTCTTC
TRBJ2-7	TRBV27	NA	TRBD2	CASSRFPSGRVSYEQYF	TGTGCCAGCAGTCGCTTCCCTAGCGGGAGGGTCTCCTACGAGCAGTACTTC
TRBJ2-1	TRBV9	NA	TRBD1	CASSSDRSSYNEQFF	TGTGCCAGCAGCTCGGACAGGAGCTCCTACAATGAGCAGTTCTTC
TRBJ2-5	TRBV21-1	NA	NA	CASSITSPRTQYF	TGTGCCAGCAGCATCACTAGTCCGAGGACCCAGTACTTC
TRBJ2-6	TRBV6-1	NA	TRBD1	CASSEQGAQGANVLTF	TGTGCCAGCAGTGAACAGGGGGCGCAAGGGGCCAACGTCCTGACTTTC
TRBJ2-3	TRBV7-6	NA	TRBD1	CASSLGQGSPSTDTQYF	TGTGCCAGCAGCTTGGGACAGGGATCACCTAGCACAGATACGCAGTATTTT
TRBJ1-2	TRBV7-2	NA	NA	CASSLVAGDGYTF	TGTGCCAGCAGCCTTGTGGCGGGGGATGGCTACACCTTC
TRBJ1-1	TRBV5-6	NA	NA	CASSLNSNTEAFF	TGTGCCAGCAGCTTGAACAGTAACACTGAAGCTTTCTTT
TRBJ1-5	TRBV18	NA	TRBD1	CASSPGTGGDQPQHF	TGTGCCAGCTCACCGGGGACAGGGGGCGACCAGCCCCAGCATTTT
TRBJ1-2	TRBV28	NA	TRBD1	CASSYTPGQGGYTF	TGTGCCAGCAGTTACACCCCCGGACAGGGCGGCTACACCTTC
TRBJ2-1	TRBV4-1	once	TRBD2	CASSQGRRLAGYNEQFF	TGCGCCAGCAGCCAGGGTCGAAGGCTAGCGGGGTACAATGAGCAGTTCTTC
TRBJ1-6	TRBV6-1	NA	NA	CASSVSGTGSPLHF	TGTGCCAGCAGTGTTTCCGGGACCGGATCACCCCTCCACTTT
TRBJ1-3	TRBV6-1	once	NA	CASSEADFDGYGNTIYF	TGTGCCAGCAGTGAAGCGGACTTCGATGGGTATGGAAACACCATATATTTT
TRBJ2-3	TRBV5-1	NA	NA	CASSLFLAKSTDTQYF	TGCGCCAGCAGCTTGTTTCTAGCGAAAAGCACAGATACGCAGTATTTT
TRBJ2-1	TRBV9	NA	NA	CASSSHLGEKRNEQFF	TGTGCCAGCAGCTCCCATCTGGGGGAGAAGCGCAATGAGCAGTTCTTC
TRBJ1-3	TRBV6-1	NA	TRBD1	CASPRTGGNTIYF	TGTGCCAGCCCCCGGACAGGGGGAAACACCATATATTTT
TRBJ1-1	TRBV11-2	few	NA	CASSSQENTEAFF	TGTGCCAGCAGCTCCCAGGAGAACACTGAAGCTTTCTTT